The clone carrying this T cell receptor (beta chain) has only a few counts. Its cognate antigen is unknown. At one end, the junction sequence differs from germline, possibly due to a read error. These data are taken from a study of early T cells in non-severe SARS-CoV-2 infection. Study overall: The authors sequenced bulk RNA from unsorted whole blood, leaving chains unpaired.

Germline V lookup: CDR1 SGHNT, CDR2 YYREEE (reference sequence). This CDR3 spans 12 amino acids. Study-level findings and limits: VDJdb-based matching was biased toward anti-spike CD8 responses and missed private and CD4 specificities.

Separate cDNA molecules each had unique molecular identifiers attached to them. One entry per CDR3 protein results from TCRdb running MiXCR on the 5' RACE reads. The table lists about 59,000 distinct CDR3 sequences, under 15% of them singletons. The sample consisted of whole blood, taken at baseline. V is TRBV5-4 and J is TRBJ2-5, with TRBD1 identical over 8 bases. The sequence came from an adult who was a healthcare worker with PCR-confirmed SARS-CoV-2 infection or an uninfected control (not recorded which). The CDR3 sequence is CASSLRQGAPRF. The CDR3 DNA follows: TGTGCCAGCAGCTTGAGGCAGGGGGCCCCCCGGTTC.